The 15 T cell receptor beta chains below come from one sample, sequenced in a study of cytomegalovirus exposure and HLA in healthy donors. In the PCR, 60 Vbeta and 13 Jbeta primers were used. TCRdb's table, derived via immunoSEQ multiplex PCR, lists solely in-frame clones and lacks some. The table includes about 98,000 clones, about 80% detected once. Sequencing used PBMCs. Receptors originate from a female donor in good health and CMV-seropositive.

The chain joins TRBV10-3 to TRBJ2-3; 7 bases align to TRBD2. Per the germline V gene, CDR1 is ENHRY and CDR2 is SYGVKD. The CDR3 is 14 residues long. The trim removed 6 bases at V and 2 bases at J, leaving 5 bases unmatched. The CDR3 nucleotides read TGTGCCATCAGAACGGGGGGTTCCACAGATACGCAGTATTTT. It translates to CAIRTGGSTDTQYF.

The rearrangement joins TRBV6-5 to TRBJ2-7; 8 bases match TRBD1. Germline values: CDR1 MNHEY, CDR2 SVGAGI. The length of the CDR3 is 15 residues. After removal of 7 bases from V and 2 bases from J, the junction contained 10 bases not matched to a gene. CDR3 amino acids: CASTDQTGVPYEQYF. CDR3 coding DNA: TGTGCCAGCACCGACCAGACAGGGGTTCCCTACGAGCAGTACTTC.

This sequence joins TRBV5-6 and TRBJ1-2; tentatively, D is TRBD1 (5 bases). This CDR3 contains 13 residues. Trimming pared 0 bases from V and 8 bases from J, leaving 11 bases between. Germline-derived CDR1 and CDR2 are SGHDT and YYEEEE. The CDR3 is CASSLDRRRGYTF. In DNA form, the CDR3 reads TGTGCCAGCAGCTTGGACAGGAGAAGAGGCTACACCTTC.

The rearrangement joins TRBV21-1 to TRBJ1-2; the DNA was not compared with TRBD1, the D call given in the table. TRBV21-1 is recorded as a pseudogene. The CDR3 has 18 amino acids. CDR3 sequence (DNA): TGTGCCAGCGCCAAGCTCGGGGGCAGGGGGCGAGGTAACTATGGCTACACCTTC. Encoded protein: CASAKLGGRGRGNYGYTF.

The chain has TRBV5-6 and TRBJ2-1, with 10 bases matching TRBD2. The length of the CDR3 is 17 residues. V shed 3 bases and J 6 bases; nucleotides not matched to a gene: 12. The germline gives CDR1 SGHDT, CDR2 YYEEEE. CDR3 sequence (DNA): TGTGCCAGCAGCTCCGTAGCGGGAGGTTCCCCCAGCAATGAGCAGTTCTTC. It translates to CASSSVAGGSPSNEQFF.

The genes are TRBV6-5 and TRBJ1-3; D not resolved. CDR3 length: 15 residues. V lost 6 bases and J lost 0, with 12 bases in between. From germline, CDR1 is MNHEY and CDR2 SVGAGI. The CDR3: CASRRGPNSGNTIYF. The DNA of the CDR3 is TGTGCCAGCAGGCGGGGTCCCAACTCTGGAAACACCATATATTTT.

The genes are TRBV6-1 and TRBJ2-2; 9 positions agree with TRBD2. Germline-derived CDR1 and CDR2 are MNHNS and SASEGT. The CDR3 extends over 15 amino acids. Trimming at V came to 3 bases and at J to 6 bases, leaving 5 bases not matched to a gene. The CDR3 DNA reads TGTGCCAGCAGTGAGCTAGCGGGATATGCCGGGGAGCTGTTTTTT. Translated: CASSELAGYAGELFF.

The chain recombines TRBV30 with TRBJ1-1; D is possibly TRBD1 (6 bases). The CDR3 consists of 13 residues. The ends were cut back, 5 bases at V and 1 base at J, with 11 bases in the middle. Germline CDR1 is GTSNPN and CDR2 is SVGIG (reference sequence). The CDR3, as DNA: TGTGCCTGGGATGACAGGAAGAACACTGAAGCTTTCTTT. Protein product: CAWDDRKNTEAFF.

V and J are TRBV9 and TRBJ2-7; 12 nucleotides line up with TRBD2. This CDR3 is 16 amino acids long. V lost 0 bases and J lost 2; bases outside the gene matches: 3. In germline, CDR1 is SGDLS, CDR2 YYNGEE. CDR3 DNA sequence: TGTGCCAGCAGCGTAGCAGGACTAGCGGGGCCCTACGAGCAGTACTTC. This translates into CASSVAGLAGPYEQYF.

This chain connects TRBV6-5 to TRBJ1-5; a possible D gene is TRBD1 (6 bases). With 6 bases removed from V and 4 bases from J, the gap between germline ends came to 13 bases. This CDR3 is built from 14 residues. Germline values: CDR1 MNHEY, CDR2 SVGAGI. The CDR3 DNA is TGTGCCAGCAGGCTTGGGGGGGCAAATCAGCCCCAGCATTTT. This codes for CASRLGGANQPQHF.

A note on this clone: The junction and the germline gene differ at one end; a read error may be behind it. The chain recombines TRBV7-9 with TRBJ2-7; 9 bases are a match to TRBD1. The CDR3 is 15 amino acids. Germline CDR1 and CDR2: SEHNR and FQNEAQ (reference sequence). This CDR3 is CSSSGQGSSFYEQYF. DNA for the CDR3: TGTTCCAGCAGCGGACAGGGGTCCTCCTTCTACGAGCAGTACTTC. Full variable domain (outside the CDR3, taken from reference TRBV7-9 and TRBJ2-7): DTGVSQNPRHKITKRGQNVTFRCDPISEHNRLYWYRQTLGQGPEFLTYFQNEAQLEKSRLLSDRFSAERPKGSFSTLEIQRTEQGDSAMYLCSSSGQGSSFYEQYFGPGTRLTVT.

The rearrangement joins TRBV27 to TRBJ1-1; 12 bases agree with TRBD1. V was clipped by 8 bases and J by 8 bases; unmatched bases: 9. CDR3 size: 14 residues. Germline loops: CDR1 MNHEY, CDR2 SMNVEV (reference sequence). The CDR3 spells CASGGQGANSEAFF. The CDR3 bases are TGTGCCAGCGGGGGACAGGGGGCGAACTCCGAAGCTTTCTTT.

The chain couples TRBV4-2 to TRBJ1-1; TRBD1 matches at 7 bases. Germline CDR1 LGHNA, CDR2 YNFKEQ. With 3 bases clipped from V and 0 bases from J, the junction kept 4 bases outside the gene matches. The CDR3 length is 15 residues. In DNA, the CDR3 is TGTGCCAGCAGCCAGTTCAGGGGGGTGAACACTGAAGCTTTCTTT. This translates into CASSQFRGVNTEAFF.

This sequence joins TRBV7-3 and TRBJ2-5; D is ambiguous. Trimming pared 4 bases from V and 5 bases from J, leaving 11 bases between. This CDR3 comprises 13 residues. CDR1 is SGHTA and CDR2 is FQGTGA in the germline V gene. DNA of the CDR3: TGTGCCAGCAGCTCCTCCCTCTTCGAGACCCAGTACTTC. Translation gives CASSSSLFETQYF. Drawing the rest from reference TRBV7-3 and TRBJ2-5, the complete variable domain is GAGVSQTPSNKVTEKGKYVELRCDPISGHTALYWYRQSLGQGPEFLIYFQGTGAADDSGLPNDRFFAVRPEGSVSTLKIQRTERGDSAVYLCASSSSLFETQYFGPGTRLLVL.

The V call is TRBV7-2, the J call TRBJ1-4, with D possibly TRBD1 on 5 matching bases. The V gene's germline CDR1 is SGHTA and CDR2 FQGNSA. Between the trimmed V and J ends, which lost 4 bases and 1 base, there was a span of 10 bases. The CDR3 is made up of 15 amino acids. CDR3 DNA: TGTGCCAGCAGCTCAAAAAGGGGAACTAATGAAAAACTGTTTTTT. Translated, it gives CASSSKRGTNEKLFF.